This T cell receptor beta chain was documented in a study of cytomegalovirus exposure and HLA in healthy donors. Study results and limitations: Cytomegalovirus association was listed for around 170 TCR beta chains. A further, later analysis showed that HLA-associated TCR beta chains (compared with equally common others) were more clonally expanded. Later analysis identified a missense DCLRE1C variant that was linked to TCR beta V- and J-gene trimming.

In this sample, this clone turned up once. Its antigen is as yet unknown. The study ran its PCR with 60 Vbeta and 13 Jbeta primers. The method was immunoSEQ multiplex PCR; TCRdb's version includes in-frame clones alone and lacks a portion of them. Altogether around 150,000 clones are present, approximately 70% being singletons, with the ten largest covering over 6%. The CDR3 sequence is 16 residues long. Germline V lookup: CDR1 SGHDT, CDR2 YYEEEE. V was clipped by 3 bases and J by 6 bases; unmatched bases: 9. Healthy donors of bone marrow made up the group. This clonotype originated in a man between 35 and 55 years old in good health and CMV-seropositive. The chain couples TRBV5-6 to TRBJ2-1, with TRBD1 matching over 10 bases. The sequenced material came from PBMCs. CDR3 region: CASSSPGTGESNEQFF. In nucleotides, the CDR3 is TGTGCCAGCAGCTCTCCCGGGACAGGGGAGAGCAATGAGCAGTTCTTC.